Below, 32 T cell receptor beta chains from the same sample are listed, as sequenced in a study of PD-1 blockade in classical Hodgkin lymphoma. Every one of the patients relapsed after autologous stem cell transplantation (brentuximab vedotin exposure was variable). Sequencing used immunoSEQ multiplex PCR; TCRdb keeps in-frame clones, though not all of them. The sample lists 49,000 or so clones, around three quarters seen once, with about 20% in the top ten. Source: peripheral blood mononuclear cells (PBMCs), taken before the second cycle of nivolumab. The receptors were gathered from a human donor with classical Hodgkin lymphoma.

The chain has TRBV27 and TRBJ2-3, with 11 nucleotides matching TRBD2. Germline-derived CDR1 and CDR2 are MNHEY and SMNVEV (reference sequence). V gave up 2 bases and J gave up 6 bases; unmatched junction bases: 7. The CDR3 has 16 residues. The CDR3 region has the DNA TGTGCCAGCAGTTTAAGCCTAGCGGGGGGTGGGGATACGCAGTATTTT. Protein: CASSLSLAGGGDTQYF.

This chain joins TRBV4-1 and TRBJ1-4; D unresolved. Germline V gene sequence: CDR1 MGHRA, CDR2 YSYEKL. The CDR3 has 15 amino acids. V dropped 1 base and J dropped 0 bases, with 6 bases sitting between them. This CDR3 reads CASSQGPATNEKLFF. CDR3 DNA sequence: TGCGCCAGCAGCCAAGGACCGGCAACTAATGAAAAACTGTTTTTT.

In regard to this clone: The junction departs from the called germline gene at one end, perhaps through a read error. The CDR3 region has the DNA TGTGCCAGCAGCTTCGGGACAGTACCCTACGGGCAGTACTTC. This codes for CASSFGTVPYGQYF. The chain carries TRBV5-5 and TRBJ2-7; 7 nucleotides align to TRBD1. Looked up from germline, CDR1 is SGHKS and CDR2 is YYEKEE (reference sequence). The CDR3 is 14 amino acids.

This clone has more than one count but fewer than ten. The V gene is TRBV5-6, the J gene TRBJ2-3; D remains unclear. V was pared by 1 base and J by 6 bases, with 9 bases between. Per the germline V gene, CDR1 is SGHDT and CDR2 is YYEEEE. The CDR3 sequence is 13 residues long. CDR3 sequence: CASSLSEFDTQYF. Written as DNA, the CDR3 is TGTGCCAGCAGCTTGTCTGAGTTCGATACGCAGTATTTT.

V is TRBV9 and J is TRBJ2-7; 7 nucleotides line up with TRBD2. Per germline, CDR1 SGDLS and CDR2 YYNGEE. The CDR3 spans 16 residues. With V trimmed by 0 bases and J by 5 bases, 11 bases remained unmatched. CDR3 sequence reads: CASSVEVGEGMDEQYF. The CDR3 DNA reads TGTGCCAGCAGCGTAGAGGTAGGGGAGGGTATGGACGAGCAGTACTTC.

This rearrangement joins TRBV19 to TRBJ2-2, with TRBD1 identical over 7 bases. The CDR3 runs 15 residues. Germline V lookup: CDR1 LNHDA, CDR2 SQIVND (reference sequence). V lost 7 bases and J lost 6; bases outside the gene matches: 11. This CDR3 is CASNPRQGRSGELFF. The CDR3 nucleotides read TGTGCCAGTAATCCTAGACAGGGAAGGTCCGGGGAGCTGTTTTTT. The whole variable domain, filled in from reference TRBV19 and TRBJ2-2, reads DGGITQSPKYLFRKEGQNVTLSCEQNLNHDAMYWYRQDPGQGLRLIYYSQIVNDFQKGDIAEGYSVSREKKESFPLTVTSAQKNPTAFYLCASNPRQGRSGELFFGEGSRLTVL.

This clone was seen a single time. This chain uses TRBV18 with TRBJ2-7, with 8 positions matching TRBD1. J lost 6 bases, V lost 3 bases, and 7 bases had no gene match. This CDR3 region has 14 residues. From germline, CDR1 is KGHSH and CDR2 LQKENI. DNA of the CDR3: TGTGCCAGCTCACCGGGACAGGTCTTCTCCGAGCAGTACTTC. It yields the protein CASSPGQVFSEQYF.

Of note for this clone: In the same sample, other DNA sequences code for this CDR3. This sequence joins TRBV15 and TRBJ1-2, with D possibly being TRBD1 (6 bases). Germline assignment: CDR1 LNHNV and CDR2 YYDKDF (reference sequence). V was shortened by 0 bases and J by 8 bases, with 10 bases between the two germline ends. The CDR3 is 13 residues long. The CDR3 sequence is CATSRDRGDGYTF. CDR3 DNA: TGTGCCACCAGCAGAGACAGGGGCGACGGCTACACCTTC.

J is TRBJ2-5 and V is TRBV9; D not certain. Germline assignment: CDR1 SGDLS and CDR2 YYNGEE. The CDR3 extends over 15 amino acids. Deletions cut 2 bases from V and 5 bases from J, with 16 bases between. The CDR3 sequence: CASSVLSSGWETQYF. The CDR3 DNA reads as TGTGCCAGCAGCGTTTTATCTTCGGGTTGGGAGACCCAGTACTTC.

This rearrangement joins TRBV9 to TRBJ2-5, with TRBD2 as a possible D gene (6 bases). The germline V gene has CDR1 SGDLS and CDR2 YYNGEE. Trimming removed 1 base from V and 4 bases from J, with 11 bases in between. The CDR3 sequence is 14 residues long. The CDR3 protein is CASSVMWRGETQYF. CDR3 sequence (DNA): TGTGCCAGCAGCGTAATGTGGCGGGGAGAGACCCAGTACTTC.

V gene TRBV2 combines with J gene TRBJ2-5; D uncertain. The germline V gene encodes CDR1 SNHLY and CDR2 FYNNEI. The CDR3 consists of 12 residues. V was pared by 6 bases and J by 0 bases, with 5 bases between. The CDR3 nucleotides are TGTGCCAGCAGGGTAAACCAAGAGACCCAGTACTTC. This gives the protein CASRVNQETQYF.

This clone was seen a few times. The V call is TRBV7-9, the J call TRBJ1-2; D is undetermined. V lost 5 bases to trimming and J lost 6 bases, with 19 bases between them. The CDR3 spans 15 residues. CDR1 is SEHNR, CDR2 FQNEAQ, per germline (reference sequence). As DNA, the CDR3 is TGTGCCAGCAGCCTACTGAGTGGGGTTAGCAATGGCTACACCTTC. Amino acids: CASSLLSGVSNGYTF. The full variable domain, in which reference TRBV7-9 and TRBJ1-2 provide the parts outside the CDR3, is DTGVSQNPRHKITKRGQNVTFRCDPISEHNRLYWYRQTLGQGPEFLTYFQNEAQLEKSRLLSDRFSAERPKGSFSTLEIQRTEQGDSAMYLCASSLLSGVSNGYTFGSGTRLTVV.

The chain carries TRBV7-9 and TRBJ2-6; no firm D call. Germline V gives CDR1 SEHNR, CDR2 FQNEAQ (reference sequence). The CDR3 consists of 15 residues. Trimming left V 5 bases short and J 4 bases short, with 12 bases between. The CDR3 sequence is CASSLTASGANVLTF. The DNA of the CDR3 is TGTGCCAGCAGCCTAACAGCCTCGGGGGCCAACGTCCTGACTTTC.

The chain links TRBV28 to TRBJ2-5; TRBD1 matches 7 bases. Germline lookup yields CDR1 MDHEN and CDR2 SYDVKM. This CDR3 region has 13 residues. J was trimmed by 4 bases and V by 6 bases; bases with no gene match: 5. This CDR3 reads CASRQQGPETQYF. Here the CDR3 DNA reads TGTGCCAGCAGACAACAGGGGCCAGAGACCCAGTACTTC. Drawing the rest from reference TRBV28 and TRBJ2-5, the complete variable domain is DVKVTQSSRYLVKRTGEKVFLECVQDMDHENMFWYRQDPGLGLRLIYFSYDVKMKEKGDIPEGYSVSREKKERFSLILESASTNQTSMYLCASRQQGPETQYFGPGTRLLVL.

CDR3 DNA: TGCAGCGTTGAACGGTGGTTGGGCGGAAGCTATGGCTACACCTTC. The encoded protein is CSVERWLGGSYGYTF. This chain connects TRBV29-1 to TRBJ1-2; D remains unclear. V gave up 2 bases and J gave up 4 bases, with 17 bases separating them. From germline, CDR1 is SQVTM and CDR2 ANQGSEA. The CDR3 has 15 amino acids.

This chain links TRBV21-1 with TRBJ1-2; TRBD1, as called in the table, went unchecked against the DNA. TRBV21-1 is shown as a pseudogene. CDR3 length equals 16 residues. The CDR3: CASSNGQPRTGVGYTF. The CDR3 DNA reads as TGTGCCAGCAGCAATGGTCAGCCAAGGACAGGGGTGGGCTACACCTTC.

The chain joins TRBV28 to TRBJ1-2, with TRBD1 matching 7 bases. Trimming at V came to 6 bases and at J to 6 bases, leaving 4 bases not matched to a gene. From germline, CDR1 is MDHEN and CDR2 SYDVKM. The length of the CDR3 is 12 residues. For the CDR3, the DNA is TGTGCCAGCAGCCTGACAGGGAATGGCTACACCTTC. It yields the protein CASSLTGNGYTF.

V is TRBV7-2 and J is TRBJ1-1; D perhaps matches TRBD1 (6 bases). The CDR3 has 15 residues. The V gene's germline CDR1 is SGHTA and CDR2 FQGNSA. Trimming shortened V by 1 base and J by 5 bases, and 14 bases separated the two germline ends. This CDR3 reads CASSLVPRGRTEAFF. In nucleotides, the CDR3 is TGTGCCAGCAGCTTAGTCCCAAGGGGGAGGACTGAAGCTTTCTTT. The full variable domain, its missing parts supplied by reference TRBV7-2 and TRBJ1-1, is GAGVSQSPSNKVTEKGKDVELRCDPISGHTALYWYRQSLGQGLEFLIYFQGNSAPDKSGLPSDRFSAERTGGSVSTLTIQRTQQEDSAVYLCASSLVPRGRTEAFFGQGTRLTVV.

The J gene is TRBJ2-1, the V gene TRBV6-1, with D possibly TRBD1 on 8 matching bases. V shed 4 bases and J shed 9 bases, with 19 bases lying between them. The CDR3 contains 15 residues. Germline-derived CDR1 and CDR2 are MNHNS and SASEGT. As DNA, the CDR3 is TGTGCCAGCAGTGGCGGGGGCAGGGGGCAAGGTGAGCAGTTCTTC. Encoded protein: CASSGGGRGQGEQFF.

V is TRBV9 and J is TRBJ2-3; 12 bases line up with TRBD2. Trimming cost V 2 bases and J 2 bases; bases outside gene matches: 9. From germline, CDR1 is SGDLS and CDR2 YYNGEE. The CDR3 extends over 18 amino acids. This CDR3 is CASSVAPGLAGFTDTQYF. CDR3 bases: TGTGCCAGCAGCGTTGCCCCGGGACTAGCGGGTTTCACAGATACGCAGTATTTT. The whole variable domain, filled in from reference TRBV9 and TRBJ2-3, reads DSGVTQTPKHLITATGQRVTLRCSPRSGDLSVYWYQQSLDQGLQFLIQYYNGEERAKGNILERFSAQQFPDLHSELNLSSLELGDSALYFCASSVAPGLAGFTDTQYFGPGTRLTVL.

The chain employs TRBV10-3 and TRBJ2-2; the match to TRBD2 covers 14 bases. CDR3 length equals 18 residues. Germline V gene sequence: CDR1 ENHRY, CDR2 SYGVKD. The V gene end was trimmed by 3 bases and the J gene end by 6 bases; junction bases not matched to a gene: 9. The CDR3 region is CAISERGLAGGLPGELFF. The CDR3 nucleotides are TGTGCCATCAGTGAACGAGGACTAGCGGGAGGATTACCCGGGGAGCTGTTTTTT.

The CDR3 sequence: CASSGWPVTYEQYF. In nucleotides, the CDR3 is TGTGCCAGCAGTGGGTGGCCAGTTACTTACGAGCAGTACTTC. The rearrangement links TRBV2 to TRBJ2-7; D unclear. The germline V gene encodes CDR1 SNHLY and CDR2 FYNNEI. This CDR3 has 14 amino acids. V gave up 4 bases and J gave up 4 bases, with 14 bases separating them.

In this sample, this clone turned up a few times. This chain uses TRBV5-1 with TRBJ2-2; D uncertain. Between the trimmed V and J ends, which lost 0 bases and 1 base, there was a span of 16 bases. This CDR3 is built from 18 residues. Germline V lookup: CDR1 SGHRS, CDR2 YFSETQ. In DNA, the CDR3 is TGCGCCAGCAGCTTGGTGGATTACTATGACAAGAACACCGGGGAGCTGTTTTTT. Its translation is CASSLVDYYDKNTGELFF.

The chain uses TRBV29-1 and TRBJ1-5; D remains unclear. The V and J ends lost 4 bases and 3 bases respectively, with 7 bases between them. The CDR3 contains 12 residues. The germline gives CDR1 SQVTM, CDR2 ANQGSEA. The CDR3 DNA sequence: TGCAGCGTTGGAGGGCTCAATCAGCCCCAGCATTTT. This translates into CSVGGLNQPQHF.

This chain links TRBV4-3 with TRBJ2-7; D might be TRBD2 (6 bases). V was pared by 2 bases and J by 0 bases, with 17 bases between. CDR3 length: 17 residues. CDR1 is LGHNA and CDR2 is YSLEER in the germline V gene. The CDR3 nucleotides read TGCGCCAGCAGCCAACAGGCCGGGACTCCCCTCTCCTACGAGCAGTACTTC. Translation: CASSQQAGTPLSYEQYF.

The V and J genes are TRBV11-1 and TRBJ2-3; the match to TRBD1 covers 7 bases. Germline V gives CDR1 SGHAT, CDR2 FQDESV (reference sequence). The V and J ends lost 5 bases and 1 base, in that order; junction bases with no gene match: 6. This CDR3 region has 15 residues. The chain's CDR3 is CASSPTGTRTDTQYF. CDR3 bases: TGTGCCAGCAGCCCGACAGGGACCCGCACAGATACGCAGTATTTT.

CDR3 DNA sequence: TGTGCCAGCAGTCAAACCCCACAGGGTGGCTATGGCTACACCTTC. It is translated as CASSQTPQGGYGYTF. V and J are TRBV28 and TRBJ1-2; D is possibly TRBD1 (6 bases). CDR3 length: 15 amino acids. Germline values: CDR1 MDHEN, CDR2 SYDVKM. Trimming stripped 5 bases from V and 4 bases from J, with 17 bases between.

V and J are TRBV6-5 and TRBJ1-2; D is unclear. The germline V gene has CDR1 MNHEY and CDR2 SVGAGI. V shed 0 bases and J shed 8 bases, with 10 bases lying between them. The CDR3 is made up of 13 amino acids. The CDR3 nucleotides are TGTGCCAGCAGTTACTCGACCTATGGGGGCTACACCTTC. Translation gives CASSYSTYGGYTF.

A word on this clone: Distinct nucleotide sequences in the sample also encode this CDR3. The chain employs TRBV9 and TRBJ1-1; perhaps TRBD1 as D (5 bases). The CDR3 sequence is 14 residues long. The V end was cut by 2 bases, the J end by 11 bases, with 19 bases between. Germline V gives CDR1 SGDLS, CDR2 YYNGEE. The CDR3: CASSVTGEGIVAFF. DNA for the CDR3: TGTGCCAGCAGCGTTACGGGGGAGGGTATCGTGGCTTTCTTT.

The chain employs TRBV7-9 and TRBJ2-5, with D perhaps matching TRBD2 (5 bases). The CDR3 has 13 residues. CDR1 SEHNR and CDR2 FQNEAQ come from the germline V gene (reference sequence). Trimming left V 2 bases short and J 5 bases short, with 9 bases between. This chain's CDR3 is CASSLFGEETQYF. The CDR3, as DNA: TGTGCCAGCAGCTTATTCGGGGAGGAGACCCAGTACTTC.

By sample share, this clone is medium-sized. The V and J genes are TRBV28 and TRBJ1-3; weak D call: TRBD1 (5 bases). The CDR3 covers 14 residues. Germline V gene lookup returns CDR1 MDHEN and CDR2 SYDVKM. V was cut by 6 bases and J by 4 bases, with 13 bases left in between. In DNA form, the CDR3 reads TGTGCCAGCAGGGCAGGGTTGGCGGGAAACACCATATATTTT. Protein sequence: CASRAGLAGNTIYF.

The rearrangement links TRBV6-5 to TRBJ1-2; D may be TRBD1 (6 bases). Trimming took 8 bases from V and 8 from J, leaving 18 bases between them. Germline V gene sequence: CDR1 MNHEY, CDR2 SVGAGI. The CDR3 runs 13 residues. The CDR3 DNA reads as TGTGCCAGCCTAAACTCAGGGGCTGGAGGCTACACCTTC. Protein: CASLNSGAGGYTF.